These 27 T cell receptor beta chains originate from one sample sequenced in a study of T cells in Graves' hyperthyroidism and ophthalmopathy. Amplification yielded TCR beta CDR3 regions, with RNA transcripts as the source. The TCR CDR3 was amplified in a first-round RT-PCR using the HTBI primer set. TCRdb fed the multiplex PCR reads into MiXCR, producing one record per CDR3 protein. The data show 550,000 to 800,000 distinct CDR3 sequences, with about a sixth seen just once and 8.4% held by the top ten. Sequencing was carried out using blood. The source is a man between 18 and 35 years old with Graves' hyperthyroidism.

As to this clonotype: This may stem from a read error, because a much larger clone lies one nucleotide away. This chain connects TRBV28 to TRBJ1-4; possible D gene TRBD1, 5 bases. The CDR3 has 15 residues. CDR1 and CDR2 (germline): MDHEN, SYDVKM. Trimming removed 6 bases from V and 0 bases from J, with 11 bases in between. The CDR3 spells CASRMTVTTNEKLFF. The CDR3 DNA reads as TGTGCCAGCAGGATGACAGTTACAACTAATGAAAAACTGTTTTTT.

This clonotype was found many times. The chain is built from TRBV24-1 and TRBJ2-5; 7 nucleotides align to TRBD1. Trimming removed 1 base from V and 2 bases from J; junction bases left unmatched: 3. From germline, CDR1 is KGHDR and CDR2 SFDVKD. This CDR3 spans 15 amino acids. CDR3 sequence reads: CATSDFRDSQETQYF. The CDR3, as DNA: TGTGCCACCAGTGATTTCCGGGACAGTCAAGAGACCCAGTACTTC.

The chain has TRBV4-2 and TRBJ1-2; D not certain. V was cut by 0 bases and J by 4 bases, with 9 bases left in between. Germline V lookup: CDR1 LGHNA, CDR2 YNFKEQ. The CDR3 sequence is 14 residues long. CDR3 residues: CASSQEAGVYGYTF. The CDR3 region has the DNA TGTGCCAGCAGCCAAGAGGCTGGGGTCTATGGCTACACCTTC.

This clonotype has just a few counts. V usage is TRBV5-1 and J usage is TRBJ2-7; 12 bases align to TRBD2. Germline V gene data show CDR1 as SGHRS and CDR2 as YFSETQ. The J segment lost 5 bases and the V segment lost 3 bases, leaving 3 bases of the junction unmatched. There are 14 residues in the CDR3. CDR3: CASSSRLAGDEQYF. CDR3 coding DNA: TGCGCCAGCAGCTCCCGACTAGCGGGAGACGAGCAGTACTTC.

This clonotype was recorded a few times. The chain links TRBV7-8 to TRBJ1-1; D possibly corresponds to TRBD1 (5 bases). The length of the CDR3 is 14 residues. V dropped 1 base and J dropped 0 bases, with 6 bases sitting between them. Germline CDR1 reads SGHVS; CDR2 reads FQNEAQ. This CDR3 is CASSLVGVNTEAFF. CDR3 DNA: TGTGCCAGCAGCTTAGTGGGGGTGAACACTGAAGCTTTCTTT.

V usage is TRBV7-9 and J usage is TRBJ2-3, with TRBD2 matching over 11 bases. Looked up from germline, CDR1 is SEHNR and CDR2 is FQNEAQ (reference sequence). The CDR3 spans 17 residues. V dropped 2 bases and J dropped 1; count of bases not matched to a gene: 5. The CDR3 loop is CASSLPIAGGGTDTQYF. CDR3 coding DNA: TGTGCCAGCAGCTTACCTATAGCGGGAGGGGGCACAGATACGCAGTATTTT.

This clonotype was detected a few times. V and J are TRBV20-1 and TRBJ2-1; 10 positions agree with TRBD2. Germline V lookup: CDR1 DFQATT, CDR2 SNEGSKA (reference sequence). Trimming at V came to 2 bases and at J to 0 bases, leaving 1 base not matched to a gene. The CDR3 covers 15 residues. The CDR3 DNA sequence: TGCAGTGCTAGAAAGCGGGAGGGCTCCTACAATGAGCAGTTCTTC. Its protein is CSARKREGSYNEQFF.

A note on this clonotype: Being one base from a much bigger clone, this may be a read error. The chain uses TRBV12-3 or TRBV12-4 and TRBJ2-2; D possibly corresponds to TRBD2 (5 bases). The CDR3 loop spans 16 amino acids. The DNA of the CDR3 is TGTGCCAGCAGTTGGTCGACCGGACGTAACACCGGGGAGCCGTTTTTT. Amino acid sequence: CASSWSTGRNTGEPFF.

This clonotype was detected a few times. This chain connects TRBV5-1 to TRBJ1-1, with a possible D match to TRBD1 (6 bases). The CDR3 is 14 residues long. Germline values: CDR1 SGHRS, CDR2 YFSETQ. V was clipped by 4 bases and J by 3 bases, with 13 bases between them. CDR3 sequence: CASSPGQLHTEAFF. Here the CDR3 DNA reads TGCGCCAGCAGCCCCGGACAGTTACACACTGAAGCTTTCTTT.

The V call is TRBV6-1, the J call TRBJ2-2; 8 nucleotides line up with TRBD1. Germline CDR1 and CDR2: MNHNS and SASEGT. The J segment lost 0 bases and the V segment lost 3 bases, leaving 3 bases of the junction unmatched. The CDR3 length is 16 residues. The CDR3 DNA reads TGTGCCAGCAGTGATCGGACAGGGTCGAACACCGGGGAGCTGTTTTTT. As protein: CASSDRTGSNTGELFF.

This clonotype came up many times. V usage is TRBV29-1 and J usage is TRBJ2-2; 9 bases map to TRBD1. The CDR3 spans 14 residues. Germline CDR1 is SQVTM and CDR2 is ANQGSEA. V was pared by 4 bases and J by 5 bases, with 5 bases of the junction left unmatched. CDR3 sequence: CSVGGQGGTGELFF. The CDR3 coding sequence is TGCAGCGTTGGGGGACAGGGCGGGACCGGGGAGCTGTTTTTT.

In this sample, this clonotype turned up many times. The rearrangement joins TRBV28 to TRBJ2-7; 9 bases agree with TRBD1. The trim removed 5 bases at V and 4 bases at J, leaving 3 bases unmatched. CDR1 and CDR2 from the germline V gene are MDHEN and SYDVKM. This CDR3 is 13 amino acids long. The CDR3 sequence: CASSIGQGYEQYF. As DNA, the CDR3 is TGTGCCAGCAGTATCGGACAGGGGTACGAGCAGTACTTC.

The CDR3 DNA is TGTGCCAGCTTTAGGCTAGCGGGAGTTCCCGGGGAGCTGTTTTTT. This encodes CASFRLAGVPGELFF. The chain has TRBV6-1 and TRBJ2-2, with TRBD2 matching 10 bases. V shed 8 bases, J shed 6 bases, and the junction held 9 bases outside the gene matches. This CDR3 region has 15 residues. Germline values: CDR1 MNHNS, CDR2 SASEGT.

This chain joins TRBV15 and TRBJ2-1; TRBD2 is a possible D gene (6 bases). Trimming cost V 5 bases and J 8 bases, with 19 bases left between them. Looked up from germline, CDR1 is LNHNV and CDR2 is YYDKDF (reference sequence). The CDR3 has 15 amino acids. In DNA form, the CDR3 reads TGTGCCACCAGCGTCCAGAGAGGAGGGAGCGATGAGCAGTTCTTC. Residues: CATSVQRGGSDEQFF.

Only a few counts were recorded for this clonotype. CDR3 coding DNA: TGTGCCAGTACCACCGACAGCCCACTACTCTATGGCTACACCTTC. Its translation is CASTTDSPLLYGYTF. The rearrangement uses TRBV19 and TRBJ1-2; maybe TRBD1 (5 bases). The germline CDR1 and CDR2 sequences are LNHDA and SQIVND (reference sequence). The CDR3 sequence is 15 residues long. V gave up 7 bases and J gave up 4 bases, with 19 bases separating them.

The J gene is TRBJ1-6, the V gene TRBV10-3, with 7 positions matching TRBD1. The CDR3 extends over 17 amino acids. CDR1 and CDR2 from the germline V gene are ENHRY and SYGVKD. The V segment lost 2 bases and the J segment 8 bases; nucleotides outside the gene matches: 12. CDR3 amino acids: CAISELGRTGGDSPLHF. The CDR3 nucleotides are TGTGCCATCAGTGAGCTCGGGCGGACAGGTGGAGATTCACCCCTCCACTTT.

In the case of this clonotype: Possible read error: a much larger clone is one base away. The rearrangement uses TRBV12-5 and TRBJ2-7, with 10 positions matching TRBD2. CDR3 length: 18 residues. Germline V CDR1 and CDR2: LGHNT, FRNRAP. V lost 0 bases and J lost 7; bases outside the gene matches: 15. CDR3 in amino acids: CASGLVGLAGAPSNEQYF. CDR3 nucleotide sequence: TGTGCTAGTGGTTTGGTAGGGCTAGCGGGAGCCCCTTCCAATGAGCAGTACTTC.

The chain has TRBV10-3 and TRBJ2-2; D call uncertain. Germline assignment: CDR1 ENHRY and CDR2 SYGVKD. The CDR3 contains 12 residues. The V end was cut by 7 bases, the J end by 0 bases, with 3 bases between. The CDR3 loop reads CAIKTNTGELFF. Written as DNA, the CDR3 is TGTGCCATCAAAACGAACACCGGGGAGCTGTTTTTT.

With respect to this clonotype: This clone may be a read error of a much larger clone one base away. The rearrangement uses TRBV20-1 and TRBJ2-3, with TRBD2 as a possible D gene (5 bases). From germline, CDR1 is DFQATT and CDR2 SNEGSKA (reference sequence). This CDR3 contains 16 residues. Trimming took off 5 bases at V and 8 bases at J, with 26 bases between the two ends. The CDR3 nucleotides read TGCAGTGCTCACCTAGCCCTAGGGATTCTATCGGCTACGCAGTATTTT. This translates into CSAHLALGILSATQYF.

In regard to this clonotype: A much larger clone lies a single base off, so this may be a read error. The V call is TRBV12-3 or TRBV12-4, the J call TRBJ1-4; D not certain. The V and J ends lost 5 bases and 12 bases respectively, with 13 bases between them. The CDR3 is 12 amino acids. The CDR3 nucleotides are TGTGCCAGCAGTCGCGTTGAGTGGGAACTGTTTTTT. Its protein is CASSRVEWELFF.

This clonotype appeared many times. The chain has TRBV20-1 and TRBJ1-2; unclear D gene. The CDR3 is 15 residues long. V was cut by 0 bases and J by 0 bases, with 11 bases left in between. Germline CDR1 is DFQATT and CDR2 is SNEGSKA (reference sequence). CDR3 sequence (DNA): TGCAGTGCTAGAGATCTTGAAGGTTCTAACTATGGCTACACCTTC. Translating gives CSARDLEGSNYGYTF.

This clonotype has ten or more counts. This chain links TRBV2 with TRBJ2-7, with 7 bases that match TRBD1. V was pared by 8 bases and J by 3 bases, with 7 bases of the junction left unmatched. There are 13 residues in the CDR3. Germline V CDR1 and CDR2: SNHLY, FYNNEI. The CDR3 sequence is CASATGLGYEQYF. The CDR3 DNA follows: TGTGCCAGCGCGACAGGGCTAGGCTACGAGCAGTACTTC.

The genes are TRBV28 and TRBJ1-5; D is undetermined. The CDR3 consists of 14 residues. Trimming took 2 bases from V and 4 from J, leaving 9 bases between them. Germline CDR1 reads MDHEN; CDR2 reads SYDVKM. CDR3 protein: CASSLRTLNQPQHF. CDR3 coding DNA: TGTGCCAGCAGTTTACGGACTCTTAATCAGCCCCAGCATTTT.

V usage is TRBV5-6 and J usage is TRBJ2-7; D ambiguous. Germline loops: CDR1 SGHDT, CDR2 YYEEEE. There are 13 residues in the CDR3. Trimming left V 0 bases short and J 7 bases short, with 11 bases between. The CDR3 DNA follows: TGTGCCAGCAGCTTGGAGATGCATCGGGAGCAGTACTTC. This translates into CASSLEMHREQYF.

This clonotype was seen repeatedly, ten times or more. The chain has TRBV6-1 and TRBJ2-2; 7 bases match TRBD2. Trimming removed 6 bases from V and 7 bases from J; junction bases left unmatched: 8. Germline V lookup: CDR1 MNHNS, CDR2 SASEGT. The CDR3 is made up of 14 amino acids. The CDR3: CASRGGRNDGELFF. CDR3 bases: TGTGCCAGCAGGGGAGGGAGAAACGACGGGGAGCTGTTTTTT.

The chain joins TRBV20-1 to TRBJ2-1; TRBD2 is a possible D gene (6 bases). CDR3 size: 15 residues. The V gene lost 5 bases and the J gene lost 5 bases, with 19 bases spanning the gap. Germline V gene lookup returns CDR1 DFQATT and CDR2 SNEGSKA (reference sequence). The CDR3 loop is CSAPKLLAGNNEQFF. The CDR3 region has the DNA TGCAGTGCTCCAAAGCTACTAGCAGGCAACAATGAGCAGTTCTTC.

This clonotype was found a few times. This chain connects TRBV6-1 to TRBJ2-3; 7 nucleotides align to TRBD1. This CDR3 has 14 residues. Germline V gene data show CDR1 as MNHNS and CDR2 as SASEGT. The junction had 12 bases not matched to a gene; V was cut back by 5 bases and J by 10 bases. CDR3 coding DNA: TGTGCCAGCAGTTTCGGGACAGCCGCCTATCCGCAGTATTTT. It is translated as CASSFGTAAYPQYF.